This T cell receptor beta chain was observed in a study of identical twins (dated by TCRdb to about 2016). Study-level background: TCR alpha and beta repertoires from monozygotic twins, unrelated adults of various ages and cord blood were deep-sequenced to test whether fetal clonotypes persist. Replicate twin experiments were performed at different times using different library preparation protocols to rule out contamination.

After removal of 6 bases from V and 4 bases from J, the junction retains 7 bases not matched to a gene. The CDR3 spans 14 residues, from the cysteine through the phenylalanine. Solely the CDR3 DNA is kept, with 42 bases framed from the first base. CDR1 and CDR2 are drawn from the germline V gene (reference sequence): DFQATT, SNEGSKA. Every donor was a healthy Caucasian. The twin cohort consisted of three pairs of female monozygotic twins, all aged roughly 18 to 29 years. Peripheral blood mononuclear cells were used as the source from which RNA for TCR libraries was isolated. Libraries were prepared through 5' RACE. For sequencing, an Illumina HiSeq 2000 was employed. A universal primer binding site was added through template switching, and the final cDNA carried a unique molecular identifier so that TCR cDNA molecules could be counted accurately. Specific primers in the conserved constant-segment region were used to synthesize first-strand cDNA for the TCR alpha and beta chains. To control for contamination, every cDNA library carried two barcodes: a SMART-Mk sample barcode plus Illumina barcodes. TruSeq adapter sequences, together with Illumina sample barcodes, were added in two successive PCR steps. Sequencing of the TCR alpha and beta cDNA libraries was done on the Illumina HiSeq platform using custom primers. Turning to the authors' computational methods: Raw reads were processed with MiGEC to extract unique molecular identifiers, and MiXCR was used to determine CDR3 positions. For each individual, recombination models were inferred using an EM algorithm with the repgenHMM and IGoR tools. Shared clonotypes were analyzed with the tcR package in R, and sharing was normalized by the product of cloneset sizes. Out-of-frame nonproductive sequences were analyzed to study raw recombination free of thymic and clonal selection effects. The public reads were reanalyzed by TCRdb: fastp trimming at Q25, MiXCR alignment, in-frame beta chains only. One record per CDR3 amino acid sequence lists the most common genes and DNA. In this record, the V and J calls reflect TCRdb's handling and not the investigators' own analysis. The sample data list under 1 million distinct CDR3 sequences, and 9% to 15% of these were observed just once. Around 1.5% of the sample is in the top ten clones.

The full study reports these points: Zero-insertion analyses could be partly confounded by invariant T cells such as MAIT and iNKT, though diverse VJ usage argued against such confounding for most clonotypes. Conclusions relied on cross-sectional statistical analysis, since the same donors could not be followed over many years. Out-of-frame TCR alpha sharing in monozygotic twins was systematically underestimated by recombination models, whereas sharing between unrelated individuals was in agreement with the recombination models. Fewer insertions were carried by abundant cord blood beta clonotypes; a weaker similar trend was observed in young adult naive repertoires, while no such trend was observed in memory repertoires. Compared with coincidental sharing between unrelated individuals, an excess of low generation-probability sequences was observed among out-of-frame TCR alpha sequences shared between twins. Excess twin sharing in beta out-of-frame sequences was weaker because fewer shared sequences lowered the signal-to-noise ratio.

This clonotype has only a few counts. This clone's antigen is unknown. No quality values exist for individual bases; no much larger clone is one base distant. These sequences were also reported in another study, on yellow fever vaccine responses in identical twins. The second publication reports: According to the authors, in identical twins the way T cells responded to vaccination appeared partly convergent and partly personalized. The study precisely tracked vaccine-responding T cell clones in identical twins.

This TCR derives from a woman aged 18-35 years in good health. The chain is encoded by TRBV20-1 joined to TRBJ2-1, and 9 junctional nucleotides match TRBD2. Sample: PBMCs. DNA sequence: TGCAGTGCCCCCCCGGCGGGAGGGTACAATGAGCAGTTCTTC. The translation is CSAPPAGGYNEQFF.